What follows are 2 T cell receptor beta chains derived from one specimen sequenced in a study of cytomegalovirus exposure and HLA in healthy donors. Data came from immunoSEQ multiplex PCR; TCRdb stores just in-frame clones and leaves some out. The table shows 170,000 or so clones, with around 84% occurring only once. Sequencing used PBMCs. These receptors all stem from a young man in good health and CMV-seropositive.

This rearrangement joins TRBV7-3 to TRBJ1-1; TRBD1 matches 11 bases. V shed 5 bases and J 5 bases; nucleotides not matched to a gene: 7. This CDR3 contains 15 residues. Germline CDR1 reads SGHTA; CDR2 reads FQGTGA. The DNA for the CDR3 is TGTGCCAGCAGCCCGGGACAGGGGGTGGAAACTGAAGCTTTCTTT. Amino acids: CASSPGQGVETEAFF.

This clone showed up just a few times. The rearrangement links TRBV27 to TRBJ2-7; D may be TRBD2 (7 bases). V was shortened by 5 bases and J by 3 bases, with 20 bases between the two germline ends. This CDR3 comprises 16 residues. From germline, CDR1 is MNHEY and CDR2 SMNVEV (reference sequence). CDR3 bases: TGTGCCAGCAGTCCCTCTCGGGCGGGGGCCCTCTACGAGCAGTACTTC. It codes for CASSPSRAGALYEQYF.